The clone carrying this T cell receptor (beta chain) was observed a handful of times. V was pared by 6 bases and J by 3 bases, with 17 bases between. There are 15 residues in the CDR3. The germline gives CDR1 SGDLS, CDR2 YYNGEE. The sample comes from a study of cytomegalovirus exposure and HLA in healthy donors. Background on the study: The platform used for the 95 to 150 validation repertoires matched that of the approximately 710 first-cohort repertoires, a later analysis reported.

Using immunoSEQ multiplex PCR, the repertoire was profiled, and TCRdb retains in-frame clones only, with some absent. The sample has roughly 180,000 clones, 75% to 90% seen once. Source material: PBMCs. The origin of this receptor is a young man in good health and CMV-seropositive. The chain couples TRBV9 to TRBJ2-3; the D gene is possibly TRBD2 (6 bases). The CDR3 DNA reads TGTGCCAGCAACCGTGCGGGCGCGGGAACAGATACGCAGTATTTT. Protein: CASNRAGAGTDTQYF.